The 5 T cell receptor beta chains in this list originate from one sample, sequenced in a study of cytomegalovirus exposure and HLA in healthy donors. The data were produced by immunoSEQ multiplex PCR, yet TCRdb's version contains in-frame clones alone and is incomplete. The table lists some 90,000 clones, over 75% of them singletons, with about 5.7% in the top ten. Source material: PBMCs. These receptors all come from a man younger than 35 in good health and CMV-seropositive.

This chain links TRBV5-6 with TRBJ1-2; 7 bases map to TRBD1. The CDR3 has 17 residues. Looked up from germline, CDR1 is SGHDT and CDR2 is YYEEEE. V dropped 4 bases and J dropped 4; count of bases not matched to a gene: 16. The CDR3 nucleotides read TGTGCCAGCAGCCCCGGGACAGCCACCCCTTATATCTATGGCTACACCTTC. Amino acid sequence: CASSPGTATPYIYGYTF.

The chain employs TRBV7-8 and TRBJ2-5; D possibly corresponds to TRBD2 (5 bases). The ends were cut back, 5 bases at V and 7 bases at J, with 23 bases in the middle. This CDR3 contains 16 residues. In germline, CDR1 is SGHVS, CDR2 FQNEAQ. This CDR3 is CASSDQTRGPLGTQYF. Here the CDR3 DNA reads TGTGCCAGCAGCGACCAAACTAGAGGGCCATTGGGGACCCAGTACTTC.

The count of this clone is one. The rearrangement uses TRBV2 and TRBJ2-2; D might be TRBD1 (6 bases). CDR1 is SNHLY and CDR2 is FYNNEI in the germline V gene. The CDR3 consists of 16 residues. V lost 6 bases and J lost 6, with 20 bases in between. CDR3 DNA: TGTGCCAGCAGGGCCGGGACAAATTTTAGGGCCGGGGAGCTGTTTTTT. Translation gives CASRAGTNFRAGELFF.

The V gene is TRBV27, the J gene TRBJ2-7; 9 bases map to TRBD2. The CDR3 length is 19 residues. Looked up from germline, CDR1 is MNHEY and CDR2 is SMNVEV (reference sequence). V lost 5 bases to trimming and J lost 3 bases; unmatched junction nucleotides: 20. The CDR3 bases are TGTGCCAGCAGTGACCGACCGCTAGCGGGGACGGGAGTTAACTACGAGCAGTACTTC. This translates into CASSDRPLAGTGVNYEQYF.

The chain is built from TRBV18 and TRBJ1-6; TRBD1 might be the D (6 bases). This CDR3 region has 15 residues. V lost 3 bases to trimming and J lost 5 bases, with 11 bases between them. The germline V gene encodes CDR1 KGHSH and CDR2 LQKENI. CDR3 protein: CASSPTGVDNSPLHF. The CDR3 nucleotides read TGTGCCAGCTCACCGACAGGCGTGGATAATTCACCCCTCCACTTT.